This T cell receptor (beta chain) derives from a study of blood T cell repertoires in COVID-19 (dated by TCRdb to 2018 to 2021). Regarding the research as a whole: Collaborator samples came from the United States, Italy and Spain and covered acute and convalescent phases of COVID-19. The samples were drawn from the first 160 participants of the ongoing ImmuneRACE study and from 1,254 subjects provided by 6 global collaborators. Where available, HLA class I and class II types were taken from metadata supplied by the sample provider and were not determined by assay-based typing. The material from the prospective study consisted of cDNA or gDNA derived from T cells, B-cell-depleted T cells, or PBMCs. A de-identified subject ID, COVID-19 status, age in years and sex were almost always included in the sample metadata. Subjects who had been exposed to COVID-19, were actively infected with it, or had recovered from it provided the deeply sampled blood TCRbeta repertoires that made up the dataset. The repertoires were released in a freely available public database intended as a resource for research on the immune response to SARS-CoV-2. Overall study outcomes, separate from this receptor: The amount of clinical and demographic metadata varied by source and participant and was provided uncurated.

The immunoSEQ Assay, a bias-controlled multiplex PCR, was used to amplify TCRbeta CDR3 regions from genomic DNA. Regarding the original processing steps: The number of nucleated cells in each sample was estimated by amplification of reference gene primers within the assay. Sequence reads were collapsed and filtered to measure the absolute abundance of every unique TCRbeta CDR3 rearrangement. Productive Simpson clonality was computed per sample as the square root of Simpson's diversity index over productive rearrangements. TCRdb took this table from immuneACCESS and kept in-frame rearrangements with V and J called. Such tables lack part of the clones; where checked against another copy, unresolved V genes explain under half of the gap, and the rest is unexplained. The DNA gave D and trimming, while V, J and clone size come from that table. For this sample the table gives 310,000 or so clones, of which 88% were detected only once. Of the sample, around 11% falls within the top ten clones.

On this clone: The specificity of this receptor is unknown. Base qualities are not provided; no much larger clone lies one nucleotide away.

At one collaborating source in Seattle, patients were enrolled during active infection and were followed longitudinally through the course of disease. Collaborating institutions collected whole blood in K2EDTA tubes following their own protocols. For TCRbeta analysis, collaborators shipped samples as frozen whole blood, isolated PBMCs, or DNA extracted from either of those sample types. Source material: peripheral blood. This TCR was sampled from a woman in her thirties with COVID-19, enrolled during active disease.

The CDR3 protein sequence reads: CASSTQGADDTEAFF. The DNA is as follows: TGCGCCAGCAGCACACAGGGGGCGGATGACACTGAAGCTTTCTTT. The sequence is built from TRBV5-1 and TRBJ1-1, and 9 junction bases match TRBD1. There are 15 amino acids in the CDR3, from cysteine to phenylalanine inclusive. This entry keeps only the CDR3 DNA: 45 bases, framed from base 1. Reading the germline V gene gives CDR1 SGHRS and CDR2 YFSETQ. Unmatched junction bases come to 7, with V trimmed by 4 bases and J by 3 bases.